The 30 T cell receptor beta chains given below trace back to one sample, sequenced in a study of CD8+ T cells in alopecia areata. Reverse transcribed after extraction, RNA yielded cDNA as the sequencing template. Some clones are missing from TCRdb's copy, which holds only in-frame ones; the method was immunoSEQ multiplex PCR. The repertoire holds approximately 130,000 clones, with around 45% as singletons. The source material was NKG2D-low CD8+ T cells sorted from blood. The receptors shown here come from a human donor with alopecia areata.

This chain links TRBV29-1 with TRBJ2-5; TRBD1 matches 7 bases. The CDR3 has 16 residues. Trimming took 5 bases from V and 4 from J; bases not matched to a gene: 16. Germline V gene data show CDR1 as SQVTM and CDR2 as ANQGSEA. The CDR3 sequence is CSVRGITGVDVETQYF. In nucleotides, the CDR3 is TGCAGCGTTAGGGGGATCACAGGGGTGGACGTAGAGACCCAGTACTTC.

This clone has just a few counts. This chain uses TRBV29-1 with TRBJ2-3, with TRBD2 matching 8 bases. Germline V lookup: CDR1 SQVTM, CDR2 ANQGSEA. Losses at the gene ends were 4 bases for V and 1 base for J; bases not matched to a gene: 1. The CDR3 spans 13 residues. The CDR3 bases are TGCAGCGTTGTAGCGGGGCGCACAGATACGCAGTATTTT. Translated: CSVVAGRTDTQYF.

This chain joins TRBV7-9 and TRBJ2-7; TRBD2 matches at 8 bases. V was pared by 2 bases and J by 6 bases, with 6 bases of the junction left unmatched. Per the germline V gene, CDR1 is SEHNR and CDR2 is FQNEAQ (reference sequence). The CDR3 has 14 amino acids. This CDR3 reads CASSLSAGGIEQYF. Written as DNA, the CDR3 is TGTGCCAGCAGCTTAAGCGCGGGGGGCATCGAGCAGTACTTC.

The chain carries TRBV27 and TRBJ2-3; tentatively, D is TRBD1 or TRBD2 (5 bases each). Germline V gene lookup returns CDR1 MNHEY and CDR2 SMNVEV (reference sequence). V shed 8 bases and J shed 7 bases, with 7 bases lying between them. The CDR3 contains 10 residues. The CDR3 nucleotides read TGTGCCAGCGGGGGTAATACGCAGTATTTT. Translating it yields CASGGNTQYF.

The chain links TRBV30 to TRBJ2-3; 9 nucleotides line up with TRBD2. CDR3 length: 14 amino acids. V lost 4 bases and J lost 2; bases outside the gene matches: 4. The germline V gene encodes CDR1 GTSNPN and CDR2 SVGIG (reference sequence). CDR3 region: CAWTLAGTTDTQYF. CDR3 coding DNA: TGTGCCTGGACCCTAGCGGGGACCACAGATACGCAGTATTTT. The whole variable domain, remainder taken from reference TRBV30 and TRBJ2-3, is SQTIHQWPATLVQPVGSPLSLECTVEGTSNPNLYWYRQAAGRGLQLLFYSVGIGQISSEVPQNLSASRPQDRQFILSSKKLLLSDSGFYLCAWTLAGTTDTQYFGPGTRLTVL.

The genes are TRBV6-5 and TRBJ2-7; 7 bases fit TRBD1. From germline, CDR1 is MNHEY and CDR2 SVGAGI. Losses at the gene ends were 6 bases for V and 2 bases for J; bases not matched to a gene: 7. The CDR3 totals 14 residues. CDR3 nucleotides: TGTGCCAGCAGCCACGGGGACAGCACCTACGAGCAGTACTTC. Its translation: CASSHGDSTYEQYF.

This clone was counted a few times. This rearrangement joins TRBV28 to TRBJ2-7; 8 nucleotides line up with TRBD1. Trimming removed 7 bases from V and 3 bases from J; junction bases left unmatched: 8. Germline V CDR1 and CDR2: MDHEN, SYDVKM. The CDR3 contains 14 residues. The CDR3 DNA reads TGTGCCAGCACCACGGACAGGGTAGACTACGAGCAGTACTTC. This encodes CASTTDRVDYEQYF. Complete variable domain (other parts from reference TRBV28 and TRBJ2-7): DVKVTQSSRYLVKRTGEKVFLECVQDMDHENMFWYRQDPGLGLRLIYFSYDVKMKEKGDIPEGYSVSREKKERFSLILESASTNQTSMYLCASTTDRVDYEQYFGPGTRLTVT.

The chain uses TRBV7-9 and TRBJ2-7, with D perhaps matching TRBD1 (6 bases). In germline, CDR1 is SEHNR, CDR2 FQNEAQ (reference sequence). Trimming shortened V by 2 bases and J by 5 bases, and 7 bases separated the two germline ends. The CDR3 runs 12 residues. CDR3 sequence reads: CASSLKGDEQYF. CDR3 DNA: TGTGCCAGCAGCTTAAAGGGGGACGAGCAGTACTTC.

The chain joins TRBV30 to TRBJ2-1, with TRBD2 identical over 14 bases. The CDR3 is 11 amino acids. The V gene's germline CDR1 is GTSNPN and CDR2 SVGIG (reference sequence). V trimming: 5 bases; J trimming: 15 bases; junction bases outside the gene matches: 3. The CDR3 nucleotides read TGTGCCTGGGGGACTAGCGGGGGACGGTTCTTC. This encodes CAWGTSGGRFF.

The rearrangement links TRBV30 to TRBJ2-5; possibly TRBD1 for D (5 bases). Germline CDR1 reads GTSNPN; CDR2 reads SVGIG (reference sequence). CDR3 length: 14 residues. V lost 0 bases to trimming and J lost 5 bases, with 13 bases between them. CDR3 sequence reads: CAWSVEQGWETQYF. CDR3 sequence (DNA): TGTGCCTGGAGTGTGGAGCAGGGCTGGGAGACCCAGTACTTC.

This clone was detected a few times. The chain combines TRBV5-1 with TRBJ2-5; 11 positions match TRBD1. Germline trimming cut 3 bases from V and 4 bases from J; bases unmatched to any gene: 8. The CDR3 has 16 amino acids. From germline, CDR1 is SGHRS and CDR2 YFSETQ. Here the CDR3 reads CASSSGQGAISETQYF. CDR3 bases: TGCGCCAGCAGCTCTGGACAGGGGGCTATTTCAGAGACCCAGTACTTC.

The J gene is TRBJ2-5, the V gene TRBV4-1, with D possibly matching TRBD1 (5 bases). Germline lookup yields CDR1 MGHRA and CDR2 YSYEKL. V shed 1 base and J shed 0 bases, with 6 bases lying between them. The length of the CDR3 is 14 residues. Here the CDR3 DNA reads TGCGCCAGCAGCCAAGGACAGAACCAAGAGACCCAGTACTTC. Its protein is CASSQGQNQETQYF.

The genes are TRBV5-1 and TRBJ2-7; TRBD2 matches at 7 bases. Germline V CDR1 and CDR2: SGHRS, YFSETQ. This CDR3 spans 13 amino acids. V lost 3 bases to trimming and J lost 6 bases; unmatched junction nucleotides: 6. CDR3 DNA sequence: TGCGCCAGCAGCTCCACAGCGGGATTCGAGCAGTACTTC. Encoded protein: CASSSTAGFEQYF.

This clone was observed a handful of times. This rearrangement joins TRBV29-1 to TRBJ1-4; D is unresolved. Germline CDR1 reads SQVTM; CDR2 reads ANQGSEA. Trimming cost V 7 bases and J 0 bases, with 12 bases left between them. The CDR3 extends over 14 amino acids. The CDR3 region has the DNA TGCAGCGCCCTAGGGCTTCCAACTAATGAAAAACTGTTTTTT. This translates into CSALGLPTNEKLFF.

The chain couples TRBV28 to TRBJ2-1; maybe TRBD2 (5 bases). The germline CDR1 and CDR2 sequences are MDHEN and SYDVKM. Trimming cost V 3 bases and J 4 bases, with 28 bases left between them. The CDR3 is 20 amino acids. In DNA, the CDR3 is TGTGCCAGCAGTTTTAACCGGCCTAGCAGACCAGTACCCCGATACAATGAGCAGTTCTTC. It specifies CASSFNRPSRPVPRYNEQFF.

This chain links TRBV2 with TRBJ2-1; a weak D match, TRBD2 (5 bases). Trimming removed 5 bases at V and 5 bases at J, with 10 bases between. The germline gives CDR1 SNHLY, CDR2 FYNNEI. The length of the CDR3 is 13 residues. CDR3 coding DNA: TGTGCCAGCAGTTCAGAGGGCCACAATGAGCAGTTCTTC. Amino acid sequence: CASSSEGHNEQFF. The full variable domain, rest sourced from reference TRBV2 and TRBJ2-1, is EPEVTQTPSHQVTQMGQEVILRCVPISNHLYFYWYRQILGQKVEFLVSFYNNEISEKSEIFDDQFSVERPDGSNFTLKIRSTKLEDSAMYFCASSSEGHNEQFFGPGTRLTVL.

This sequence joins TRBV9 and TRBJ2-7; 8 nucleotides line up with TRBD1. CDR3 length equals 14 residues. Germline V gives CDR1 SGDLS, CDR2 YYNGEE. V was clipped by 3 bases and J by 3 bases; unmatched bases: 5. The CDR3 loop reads CASSDGQGSYEQYF. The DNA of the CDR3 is TGTGCCAGCAGCGACGGACAGGGAAGCTACGAGCAGTACTTC.

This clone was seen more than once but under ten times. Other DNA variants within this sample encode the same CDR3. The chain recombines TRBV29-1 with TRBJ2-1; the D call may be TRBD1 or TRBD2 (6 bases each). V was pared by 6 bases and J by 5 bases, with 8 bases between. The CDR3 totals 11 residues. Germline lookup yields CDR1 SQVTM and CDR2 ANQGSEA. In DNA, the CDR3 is TGCAGCGTGGGGGGCGACAATGAGCAGTTCTTC. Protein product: CSVGGDNEQFF.

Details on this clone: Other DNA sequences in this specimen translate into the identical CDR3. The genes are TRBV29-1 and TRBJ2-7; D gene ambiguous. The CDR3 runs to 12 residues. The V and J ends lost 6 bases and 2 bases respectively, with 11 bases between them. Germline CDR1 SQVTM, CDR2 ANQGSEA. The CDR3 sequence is CSVELAAYEQYF. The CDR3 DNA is TGCAGCGTAGAGCTCGCCGCCTACGAGCAGTACTTC.

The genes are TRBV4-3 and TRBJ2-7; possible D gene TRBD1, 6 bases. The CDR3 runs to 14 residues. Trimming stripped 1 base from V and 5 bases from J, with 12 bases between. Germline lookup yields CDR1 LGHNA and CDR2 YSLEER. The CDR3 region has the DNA TGCGCCAGCAGCCAAGCACAGGGATCTAACGAGCAGTACTTC. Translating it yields CASSQAQGSNEQYF.

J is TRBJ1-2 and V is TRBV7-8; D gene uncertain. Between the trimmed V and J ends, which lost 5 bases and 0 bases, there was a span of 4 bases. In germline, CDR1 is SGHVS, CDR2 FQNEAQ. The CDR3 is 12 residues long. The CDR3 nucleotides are TGTGCCAGCAGCCCGACTAACTATGGCTACACCTTC. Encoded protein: CASSPTNYGYTF. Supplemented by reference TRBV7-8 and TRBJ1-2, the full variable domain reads GAGVSQSPRYKVAKRGQDVALRCDPISGHVSLFWYQQALGQGPEFLTYFQNEAQLDKSGLPSDRFFAERPEGSVSTLKIQRTQQEDSAVYLCASSPTNYGYTFGSGTRLTVV.

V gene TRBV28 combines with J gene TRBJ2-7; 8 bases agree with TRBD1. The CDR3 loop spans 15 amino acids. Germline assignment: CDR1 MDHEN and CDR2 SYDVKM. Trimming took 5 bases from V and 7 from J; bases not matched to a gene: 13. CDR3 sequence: CASSPTTGEDMEQYF. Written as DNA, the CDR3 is TGTGCCAGCAGTCCAACGACAGGGGAGGACATGGAGCAGTACTTC.

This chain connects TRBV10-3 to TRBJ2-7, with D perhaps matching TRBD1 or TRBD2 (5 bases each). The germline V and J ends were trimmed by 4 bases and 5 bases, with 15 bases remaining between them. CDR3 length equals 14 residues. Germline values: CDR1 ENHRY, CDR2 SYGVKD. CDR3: CAISVVQGDNEQYF. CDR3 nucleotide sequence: TGTGCCATCAGTGTAGTCCAGGGAGACAACGAGCAGTACTTC.

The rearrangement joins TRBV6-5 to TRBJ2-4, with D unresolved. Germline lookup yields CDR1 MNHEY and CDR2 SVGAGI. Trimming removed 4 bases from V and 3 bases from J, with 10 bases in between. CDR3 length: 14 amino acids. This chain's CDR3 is CASSSLLDKNIQYF. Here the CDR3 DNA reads TGTGCCAGCAGTTCCCTCCTTGACAAAAACATTCAGTACTTC.

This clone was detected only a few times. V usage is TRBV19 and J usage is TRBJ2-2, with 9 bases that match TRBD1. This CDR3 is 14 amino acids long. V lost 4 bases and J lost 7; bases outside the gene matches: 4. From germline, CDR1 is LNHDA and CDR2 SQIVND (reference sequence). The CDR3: CASSTGQGIGELFF. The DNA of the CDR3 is TGTGCCAGTAGTACGGGACAGGGAATCGGGGAGCTGTTTTTT.

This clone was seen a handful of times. The CDR3 region is CASRPGQENYGYTF. In nucleotides, the CDR3 is TGTGCCAGCAGGCCGGGACAGGAAAACTATGGCTACACCTTC. The chain recombines TRBV28 with TRBJ1-2, with 8 bases fitting TRBD1. Germline V lookup: CDR1 MDHEN, CDR2 SYDVKM. V gave up 6 bases and J gave up 2 bases; unmatched junction bases: 5. The CDR3 totals 14 residues.

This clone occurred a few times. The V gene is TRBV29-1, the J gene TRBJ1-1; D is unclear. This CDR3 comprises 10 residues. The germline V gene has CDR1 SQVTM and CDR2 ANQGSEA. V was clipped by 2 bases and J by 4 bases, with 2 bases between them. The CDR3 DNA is TGCAGCGTTGAAACCACTGAAGCTTTCTTT. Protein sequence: CSVETTEAFF. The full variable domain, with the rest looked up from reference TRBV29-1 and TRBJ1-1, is SAVISQKPSRDICQRGTSLTIQCQVDSQVTMMFWYRQQPGQSLTLIATANQGSEATYESGFVIDKFPISRPNLTFSTLTVSNMSPEDSSIYLCSVETTEAFFGQGTRLTVV.

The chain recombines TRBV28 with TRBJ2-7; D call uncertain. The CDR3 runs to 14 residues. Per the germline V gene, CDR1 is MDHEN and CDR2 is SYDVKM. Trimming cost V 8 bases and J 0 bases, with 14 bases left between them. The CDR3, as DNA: TGTGCCAGCTACTCCCTGGGCCACTCCTACGAGCAGTACTTC. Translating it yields CASYSLGHSYEQYF. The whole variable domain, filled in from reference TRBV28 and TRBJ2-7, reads DVKVTQSSRYLVKRTGEKVFLECVQDMDHENMFWYRQDPGLGLRLIYFSYDVKMKEKGDIPEGYSVSREKKERFSLILESASTNQTSMYLCASYSLGHSYEQYFGPGTRLTVT.

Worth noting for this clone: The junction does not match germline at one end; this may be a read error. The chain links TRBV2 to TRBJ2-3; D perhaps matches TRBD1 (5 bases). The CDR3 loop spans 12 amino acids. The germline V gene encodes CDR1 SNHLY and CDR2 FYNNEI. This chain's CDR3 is CASSDTADRQYF. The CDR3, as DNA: TGTGCCAGTAGTGACACGGCAGACAGGCAGTATTTT. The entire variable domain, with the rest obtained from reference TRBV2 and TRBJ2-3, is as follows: EPEVTQTPSHQVTQMGQEVILRCVPISNHLYFYWYRQILGQKVEFLVSFYNNEISEKSEIFDDQFSVERPDGSNFTLKIRSTKLEDSAMYFCASSDTADRQYFGPGTRLTVL.

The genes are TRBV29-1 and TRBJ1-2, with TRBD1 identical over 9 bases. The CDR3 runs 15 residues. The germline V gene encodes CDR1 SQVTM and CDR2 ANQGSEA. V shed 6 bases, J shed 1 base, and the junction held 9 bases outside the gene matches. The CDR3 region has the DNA TGCAGCGTCTCAAGCCGGGACAGGGATAACTATGGCTACACCTTC. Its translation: CSVSSRDRDNYGYTF.